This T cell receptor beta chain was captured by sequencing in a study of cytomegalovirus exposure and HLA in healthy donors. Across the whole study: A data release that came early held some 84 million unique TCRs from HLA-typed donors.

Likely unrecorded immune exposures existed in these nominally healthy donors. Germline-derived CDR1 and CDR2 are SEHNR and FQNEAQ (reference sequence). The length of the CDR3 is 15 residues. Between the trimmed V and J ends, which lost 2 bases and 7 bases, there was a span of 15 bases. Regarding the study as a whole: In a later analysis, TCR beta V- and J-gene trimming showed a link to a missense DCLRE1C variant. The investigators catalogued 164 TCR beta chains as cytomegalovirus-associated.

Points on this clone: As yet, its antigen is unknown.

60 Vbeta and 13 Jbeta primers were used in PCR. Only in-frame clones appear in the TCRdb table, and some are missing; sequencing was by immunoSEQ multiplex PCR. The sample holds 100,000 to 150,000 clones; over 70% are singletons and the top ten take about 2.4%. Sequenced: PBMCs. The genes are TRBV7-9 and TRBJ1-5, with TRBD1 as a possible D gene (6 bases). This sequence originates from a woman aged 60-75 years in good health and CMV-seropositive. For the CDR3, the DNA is TGTGCCAGCAGCTTAACGCCAGGGGTTGACCAGCCCCAGCATTTT. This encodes CASSLTPGVDQPQHF. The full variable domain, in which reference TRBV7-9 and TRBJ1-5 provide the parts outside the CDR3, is DTGVSQNPRHKITKRGQNVTFRCDPISEHNRLYWYRQTLGQGPEFLTYFQNEAQLEKSRLLSDRFSAERPKGSFSTLEIQRTEQGDSAMYLCASSLTPGVDQPQHFGDGTRLSIL.